One sample yielded the 15 T cell receptor beta chains listed below, sequenced in a study of T cell responses to AZD1222 COVID-19 vaccine. Clones were sequenced by immunoSEQ multiplex PCR, and TCRdb holds only the in-frame ones, with some missing. The repertoire holds tens of thousands of clones, with around 81% as singletons. Specimen: peripheral blood, collected 28 days after the second AZD1222 dose. These receptors all stem from an adult who received the AZD1222 COVID-19 vaccine.

The CDR3 nucleotides read TGTGCCAGCAGCTTCAGGTCCGGGGGACTGAGTGGGGCTGAAGCTTTCTTT. Amino acids: CASSFRSGGLSGAEAFF. The rearrangement joins TRBV11-2 to TRBJ1-1, with a possible D match to TRBD1 (5 bases). Germline V gives CDR1 SGHAT, CDR2 FQNNGV. V gave up 3 bases and J gave up 6 bases, with 23 bases separating them. The CDR3 is made up of 17 amino acids.

The chain recombines TRBV28 with TRBJ1-2; 7 nucleotides agree with TRBD1. CDR1 and CDR2 from the germline V gene are MDHEN and SYDVKM. V trimming: 5 bases; J trimming: 3 bases; junction bases outside the gene matches: 15. This CDR3 is built from 17 residues. The CDR3 protein is CASSRHRGRSGYYGYTF. In DNA form, the CDR3 reads TGTGCCAGCAGTCGGCATAGGGGGCGATCGGGTTACTATGGCTACACCTTC.

This clone was counted a single time. This chain uses TRBV7-9 with TRBJ1-4, with D possibly TRBD1 on 6 matching bases. CDR3 length equals 16 residues. Germline loops: CDR1 SEHNR, CDR2 FQNEAQ (reference sequence). With 5 bases removed from V and 6 bases from J, the gap between germline ends came to 19 bases. The CDR3 spells CASSDPNREWDEKLFF. CDR3 nucleotides: TGTGCCAGCAGCGATCCAAACAGGGAATGGGATGAAAAACTGTTTTTT.

The V call is TRBV5-1, the J call TRBJ2-2, with 13 positions matching TRBD2. There are 20 residues in the CDR3. Trimming removed 0 bases from V and 4 bases from J; junction bases left unmatched: 12. Germline CDR1 SGHRS, CDR2 YFSETQ. The CDR3 protein is CASSLDLLGGLAGSTGELFF. The CDR3 DNA is TGCGCCAGCAGCTTGGATTTACTCGGGGGACTAGCGGGAAGCACCGGGGAGCTGTTTTTT.

The V gene is TRBV5-6, the J gene TRBJ2-6; a possible D gene is TRBD1 (5 bases). V lost 5 bases, J lost 2 bases, and 20 bases lay in between. Germline V lookup: CDR1 SGHDT, CDR2 YYEEEE. The CDR3 extends over 18 amino acids. The CDR3 region has the DNA TGTGCCAGCAGACCAACGTCAGCTGGGGCCACTGGGGCCAACGTCCTGACTTTC. It specifies CASRPTSAGATGANVLTF.

V is TRBV28 and J is TRBJ1-2; D gene ambiguous. V was shortened by 2 bases and J by 4 bases, with 8 bases between the two germline ends. This CDR3 spans 13 amino acids. Germline loops: CDR1 MDHEN, CDR2 SYDVKM. CDR3 in amino acids: CASSLVVTYGYTF. The CDR3 DNA reads as TGTGCCAGCAGTTTAGTGGTAACCTATGGCTACACCTTC.

The gene calls are TRBV27 and TRBJ2-2; possibly TRBD1 for D (6 bases). V lost 8 bases, J lost 2 bases, and 12 bases lay in between. Germline values: CDR1 MNHEY, CDR2 SMNVEV (reference sequence). There are 14 residues in the CDR3. In DNA form, the CDR3 reads TGTGCCAGCTCACAGGGCGCTAACACCGGGGAGCTGTTTTTT. As protein: CASSQGANTGELFF.

The V gene is TRBV27, the J gene TRBJ1-4; TRBD1 might be the D (5 bases). V was pared by 6 bases and J by 8 bases, with 19 bases between. CDR3 length: 15 residues. Germline V gives CDR1 MNHEY, CDR2 SMNVEV (reference sequence). The CDR3 coding sequence is TGTGCCAGCAGCCCGGGACTGGGGGAGGAGGAAAAACTGTTTTTT. It specifies CASSPGLGEEEKLFF. The entire variable domain, with the rest obtained from reference TRBV27 and TRBJ1-4, is as follows: EAQVTQNPRYLITVTGKKLTVTCSQNMNHEYMSWYRQDPGLGLRQIYYSMNVEVTDKGDVPEGYKVSRKEKRNFPLILESPSPNQTSLYFCASSPGLGEEEKLFFGSGTQLSVL.

The chain employs TRBV4-1 and TRBJ2-7; D gene ambiguous. Trimming took off 1 base at V and 4 bases at J, with 17 bases between the two ends. Germline V gene lookup returns CDR1 MGHRA and CDR2 YSYEKL. The CDR3 consists of 16 residues. The DNA for the CDR3 is TGCGCCAGCAGCCAAGGGACGGTCACGGCTCTTTACGAGCAGTACTTC. Its protein product is CASSQGTVTALYEQYF.

In its sample, this clone was seen a few times. J is TRBJ2-3 and V is TRBV5-1, with TRBD2 matching 7 bases. CDR1 SGHRS and CDR2 YFSETQ come from the germline V gene. V lost 5 bases, J lost 0 bases, and 3 bases stayed unmatched. This CDR3 is built from 14 residues. The CDR3 loop is CASRASGSTDTQYF. DNA for the CDR3: TGCGCCAGCAGGGCTAGCGGTAGCACAGATACGCAGTATTTT.

V and J are TRBV7-2 and TRBJ2-7; TRBD1 matches 8 bases. V was pared by 5 bases and J by 0 bases, with 6 bases of the junction left unmatched. Germline CDR1 SGHTA, CDR2 FQGNSA. This CDR3 contains 15 residues. CDR3 bases: TGTGCCAGCAGCCAGGGGACAGGACACTCCTACGAGCAGTACTTC. It translates to CASSQGTGHSYEQYF.

The chain is built from TRBV27 and TRBJ2-1; 7 nucleotides align to TRBD1. The V gene's germline CDR1 is MNHEY and CDR2 SMNVEV (reference sequence). V gave up 2 bases and J gave up 4 bases; unmatched junction bases: 5. The CDR3 has 15 amino acids. CDR3 coding DNA: TGTGCCAGCAGTTTACTCGGGACAGCTTACAATGAGCAGTTCTTC. It translates to CASSLLGTAYNEQFF.

This clone has a single count. V and J are TRBV19 and TRBJ1-5; D remains unclear. CDR3 length equals 15 residues. From germline, CDR1 is LNHDA and CDR2 SQIVND (reference sequence). With 2 bases removed from V and 0 bases from J, the gap between germline ends came to 8 bases. As DNA, the CDR3 is TGTGCCAGTAGTATACCCAGCTATAGCAATCAGCCCCAGCATTTT. Translation: CASSIPSYSNQPQHF.

This clone was observed a single time. J is TRBJ2-1 and V is TRBV9; 10 bases match TRBD2. Trimming at V came to 7 bases and at J to 3 bases, leaving 4 bases not matched to a gene. Germline V lookup: CDR1 SGDLS, CDR2 YYNGEE. This CDR3 spans 14 amino acids. The CDR3 region is CASQREGFYNEQFF. The CDR3 bases are TGTGCCAGCCAGCGGGAGGGATTCTACAATGAGCAGTTCTTC.

The rearrangement joins TRBV10-3 to TRBJ1-2, with D possibly being TRBD1 (5 bases). The ends were cut back, 6 bases at V and 0 bases at J, with 14 bases in the middle. The germline CDR1 and CDR2 sequences are ENHRY and SYGVKD. CDR3 length equals 15 residues. CDR3 sequence: CAIREGTRTNYGYTF. CDR3 DNA: TGTGCCATCAGGGAAGGGACTCGGACTAACTATGGCTACACCTTC.